Presented here are 7 T cell receptor beta chains from one specimen sequenced in a study of blood T cell repertoires in COVID-19. Measured with immunoSEQ multiplex PCR; TCRdb has only the in-frame clones, and not every one. Of over 50,000 clones detected, roughly 84% appear once; the ten largest clones hold 12%. Sequenced material: peripheral blood. The receptors were sampled from a man between 65 and 85 years old with active COVID-19.

The chain links TRBV30 to TRBJ2-6, with D perhaps matching TRBD2 (5 bases). Germline V gene lookup returns CDR1 GTSNPN and CDR2 SVGIG (reference sequence). The CDR3 sequence is 14 residues long. Trimming cost V 4 bases and J 3 bases, with 10 bases left between them. The CDR3 DNA sequence: TGTGCCTGGACGCGGGTCAGTGGGGCCAACGTCCTGACTTTC. Translation gives CAWTRVSGANVLTF.

The rearrangement joins TRBV7-4 to TRBJ1-5; 8 bases map to TRBD1. From germline, CDR1 is SGHVT and CDR2 SQSDAQ. With 6 bases clipped from V and 0 bases from J, the junction kept 4 bases outside the gene matches. The CDR3 extends over 15 amino acids. CDR3 nucleotides: TGTGCCAGCAGTCAGGGGGCAACTAGCAATCAGCCCCAGCATTTT. Its protein product is CASSQGATSNQPQHF. The variable domain in full, with the rest retrieved from reference TRBV7-4 and TRBJ1-5, is GAGVSQSPRYKVAKRGRDVALRCDSISGHVTLYWYRQTLGQGSEVLTYSQSDAQRDKSGRPSGRFSAERPERSVSTLKIQRTEQGDSAVYLCASSQGATSNQPQHFGDGTRLSIL.

The rearrangement links TRBV3-1 (or the pseudogene TRBV3-2) to TRBJ2-1; 12 positions agree with TRBD2. The CDR3 spans 22 residues. Germline V gene data show CDR1 as LGHDT and CDR2 as YNNKEL (reference sequence). Trimming cost V 0 bases and J 0 bases; bases outside gene matches: 15. The CDR3 loop reads CASSQDKVGGLAGPSSYNEQFF. The CDR3, as DNA: TGTGCCAGCAGCCAAGATAAGGTGGGAGGACTAGCGGGACCTAGCTCCTACAATGAGCAGTTCTTC.

This clone was seen a handful of times. The chain uses TRBV6-5 and TRBJ1-2; 9 nucleotides agree with TRBD1. The CDR3 consists of 14 residues. The V gene's germline CDR1 is MNHEY and CDR2 SVGAGI. Losses at the gene ends were 6 bases for V and 4 bases for J; bases not matched to a gene: 6. Written as DNA, the CDR3 is TGTGCCAGCAGCCTTGGGACAGGGTTCTATGGCTACACCTTC. Translated: CASSLGTGFYGYTF.

This chain links TRBV6-2 or TRBV6-3 with TRBJ1-5, with 7 bases lining up with TRBD1. Trimming cost V 4 bases and J 3 bases; bases outside gene matches: 6. From germline, CDR1 is MNHEY and CDR2 SVGEGT. The CDR3 is 15 residues long. In DNA form, the CDR3 reads TGTGCCAGCAGTTCCGCCGGGACAGACAATCAGCCCCAGCATTTT. Its protein product is CASSSAGTDNQPQHF.

The chain combines TRBV11-3 with TRBJ2-7, with TRBD1 identical over 10 bases. V was clipped by 0 bases and J by 2 bases; unmatched bases: 4. The CDR3 extends over 16 amino acids. Germline CDR1 is SGHNT and CDR2 is YENEEA. In DNA form, the CDR3 reads TGTGCCAGCAGCTTAGAGTGGACAGGGGGTACCTACGAGCAGTACTTC. Protein: CASSLEWTGGTYEQYF.

This clone was observed a single time. The rearrangement joins TRBV12-3 or TRBV12-4 to TRBJ1-4; no clear D gene. The V gene lost 8 bases and the J gene lost 8 bases, with 12 bases spanning the gap. There are 12 residues in the CDR3. The CDR3 reads CASGYPQEKLFF. In DNA form, the CDR3 reads TGTGCCAGCGGTTACCCGCAGGAAAAACTGTTTTTT.